This TCR beta chain was captured in a study of T cell responses to AZD1222 COVID-19 vaccine (dated by TCRdb to the early 2020s). About the full investigation: AZD1222 recipients given second doses at about 4 weeks or at about 12 weeks were pooled, since spike-specific TCR depth and breadth were not found to differ between the two schedules. A total of 233 trial participants underwent TCR sequencing, of whom about 200 received two doses of AZD1222 and some 25 received two doses of the MenACWY control vaccine. Enrollment into the trials was organized by age into subgroups of 18-55, 56-69 and 70-plus years, and those subgroups contained approximately 160, 26 and 62 TCR-sequenced participants, respectively.

Summary of the overall study and its limitations: Vaccine-associated CD4 TCRs spanned the whole spike protein, with dominant responses in regions 160-218 and 743-854. Conclusions about previously exposed vaccinees were limited because only a handful of AZD1222 recipients were SARS-CoV-2 seropositive at baseline. Participants were mostly white British and included more females than males, and it was suggested by the authors that clonal diversity may have been underestimated. In the small 56-69-year group, the increase in depth fell short of significance, most likely because of low power. After two AZD1222 doses, both the breadth and the depth of spike-specific TCRs were significantly higher than at day 0 and than in MenACWY recipients. Because no samples from the day 14 peak response were available, repertoires could be characterized only after the peak T cell response. Epitopes outside the regions mutated in the B.1.351 and B.1.1.7 variants were reportedly recognized by nearly half of the unique spike-specific TCRs.

Comments on this clone: Its antigen remains unidentified. No much larger clonotype is one base removed from it; base qualities were not supplied.

The CDR3 regions of human TCRbeta chains were analyzed by immunosequencing. Under the source paper's analysis protocol: Repertoire TCRs were checked for matches against a reference library of SARS-CoV-2-specific TCRs that had been generated using the MIRA antigen-specificity platform. Breadth was defined as the fraction of unique TCRs that were SARS-CoV-2-associated, and depth was defined as the fraction of total T cells that were SARS-CoV-2-associated. Using the MIRA data, each spike-specific TCR was mapped to the spike region that the TCR reacts to and placed in a CD4 or CD8 class. Log10-transformed breadth and depth values were compared by one-way ANOVA with Sidak's multiple comparisons tests. In its TCRdb copy, this immuneACCESS table keeps in-frame sequences only and misses some clones. Where compared with another copy, unresolved V genes explain less than half of these, and the others have no known cause. Clone size and the V and J calls come from that table; the DNA yielded D and trimming. The sample data list about 70,000 clones, and roughly 84% of these were observed just once. Around 9.8% of the sample is in the top ten clones.

Per the publication, the time point label means: baseline before first vaccination. Samples from vaccinated people were obtained from the UK trials COV001 and COV002, which included a single-blind randomized controlled phase 2/3 trial of AZD1222 (ChAdOx1 nCoV-19) in healthy adults. For TCRbeta chain sequencing, PBMC samples from trial participants were taken at day 0 and at day 28 after the second dose. Spanning cysteine to phenylalanine, the CDR3 consists of 14 amino acids. Only the CDR3 region is kept as DNA, spanning 42 bases read in frame from base 1. Ends trimmed: V by 5 bases, J by 11 bases; bases unmatched to a gene: 7. The germline V gene (reference sequence) gives CDR1 as LNHDA and CDR2 as SQIVND.

Recombination connected TRBV19 to TRBJ1-6, and TRBD1 aligns with 9 junction nucleotides. Sequenced here: peripheral blood, sampled on day 0 of AZD1222 vaccination. This receptor was obtained from an adult in good health. In nucleotide form, the sequence is TGTGCCAGTAGTCCGGGACAGGGCCGACCACCCCTCCACTTT. Its protein product is CASSPGQGRPPLHF.